The T cell receptor (beta chain) described here comes from a study of shared clonotypes between healthy human individuals. Background on the study: The study drew on two women and three men aged 18 to 49 as donors.

Per the germline V gene, CDR1 is SGHRS and CDR2 is YFSETQ. The CDR3 consists of 12 residues. The germline V and J ends were trimmed by 4 bases and 5 bases, with 10 bases remaining between them. In the case of this clone: Its specificity is unknown.

Whole-study findings and limits: Clonotype sharing among donors, it was expected, would be affected by sequencing depth.

It was CD45RO-negative cells, positively selected for CCR7, that made up naive CD8 cells, with terminally differentiated effector memory CD45RA+ cells excluded. Repertoires were generated with immunoSEQ multiplex PCR, while TCRdb's copy carries only in-frame clones and drops some. The sample records roughly 2.1 million clones, about 93% being singletons. The specimen sequenced was naive CD8+ T cells from PBMCs. J is TRBJ2-7 and V is TRBV5-1, with D tentatively TRBD2 (5 bases). The source of this sequence is a man between 18 and 29 years old in good health. Some clones in this sample may be carry-over from other donors' samples. In DNA, the CDR3 is TGCGCCAGCAGCCCAGGACTCAACGAGCAGTACTTC. Protein product: CASSPGLNEQYF. The complete variable domain, with remaining parts taken from reference TRBV5-1 and TRBJ2-7, reads KAGVTQTPRYLIKTRGQQVTLSCSPISGHRSVSWYQQTPGQGLQFLFEYFSETQRNKGNFPGRFSGRQFSNSRSEMNVSTLELGDSALYLCASSPGLNEQYFGPGTRLTVT.